These 10 T cell receptor beta chains came from one sample sequenced in a study of T cell responses to AZD1222 COVID-19 vaccine. TCRdb keeps only in-frame clones here, not all; method: immunoSEQ multiplex PCR. This repertoire shows 75,000 to 90,000 clones, approximately 82% found once; its top ten account for roughly 21%. This material consisted of peripheral blood, taken on day 0 of AZD1222 vaccination. These receptors all stem from an adult in good health.

The V call is TRBV6-6, the J call TRBJ1-5; maybe TRBD1 (5 bases). Germline CDR1 MNHNY, CDR2 SVGAGI (reference sequence). Trimming left V 4 bases short and J 6 bases short, with 10 bases between. CDR3 length: 13 amino acids. The CDR3 here is CASSSDGTQPQHF. The CDR3 bases are TGTGCCAGCAGTTCGGACGGGACTCAGCCCCAGCATTTT.

This clone is a singleton in its sample. V usage is TRBV28 and J usage is TRBJ2-7; D call uncertain. CDR1 is MDHEN, CDR2 SYDVKM, per germline. CDR3 length equals 13 residues. V was cut by 3 bases and J by 4 bases, with 10 bases left in between. CDR3 residues: CASSFEGRYEQYF. CDR3 DNA sequence: TGTGCCAGCAGTTTTGAAGGACGTTACGAGCAGTACTTC.

J is TRBJ1-1 and V is TRBV3-1 (or the pseudogene TRBV3-2); D is unclear. The CDR3 runs 13 residues. Germline CDR1 reads LGHDT; CDR2 reads YNNKEL (reference sequence). The V and J ends lost 2 bases and 7 bases respectively, with 11 bases between them. The CDR3: CASSQRTFSEAFF. For the CDR3, the DNA is TGTGCCAGCAGCCAACGAACATTCAGTGAAGCTTTCTTT.

The rearrangement links TRBV5-4 to TRBJ2-7, with TRBD1 matching over 8 bases. Germline V lookup: CDR1 SGHNT, CDR2 YYREEE (reference sequence). The CDR3 loop spans 18 amino acids. V dropped 2 bases and J dropped 0; count of bases not matched to a gene: 13. The CDR3 region is CASSFPPLRDRSSYEQYF. In DNA, the CDR3 is TGTGCCAGCAGCTTTCCCCCACTTCGGGACAGGAGCTCCTACGAGCAGTACTTC.

The J gene is TRBJ1-3, the V gene TRBV18; tentatively, D is TRBD1 (5 bases). The CDR3 covers 13 residues. V was clipped by 4 bases and J by 7 bases, with 11 bases between them. Germline V gives CDR1 KGHSH, CDR2 LQKENI. In DNA form, the CDR3 reads TGTGCCAGCTCACAGGGGAATCGGAACACCATATATTTT. Protein sequence: CASSQGNRNTIYF.

CDR3: CASSLVGGVNEQFF. As DNA, the CDR3 is TGTGCCAGCAGCTTGGTGGGGGGGGTTAATGAGCAGTTCTTC. V gene TRBV5-4 combines with J gene TRBJ2-1; 7 positions match TRBD2. Trimming removed 0 bases from V and 7 bases from J; junction bases left unmatched: 4. Germline lookup yields CDR1 SGHNT and CDR2 YYREEE (reference sequence). The CDR3 has 14 amino acids.

This clone has just one count. The chain carries TRBV29-1 and TRBJ2-7; D remains ambiguous. V was trimmed by 1 base and J by 6 bases, leaving 19 bases between them. The CDR3 has 15 amino acids. Germline V gene sequence: CDR1 SQVTM, CDR2 ANQGSEA. The CDR3 nucleotides read TGCAGCGTTGAAGCCTACGTGTCGTATGACACCGAGCAGTACTTC. It encodes CSVEAYVSYDTEQYF.

This clone was counted only a few times. The chain employs TRBV27 and TRBJ1-1, with TRBD1 matching 7 bases. CDR3 size: 15 residues. V lost 4 bases, J lost 8 bases, and 13 bases stayed unmatched. Per the germline V gene, CDR1 is MNHEY and CDR2 is SMNVEV (reference sequence). The CDR3 nucleotides are TGTGCCAGCAGTTCCGGACAGGTTCTCTCGCGCGAAGCTTTCTTT. Its protein product is CASSSGQVLSREAFF.

The chain is built from TRBV7-6 and TRBJ2-5, with D unresolved. With 1 base removed from V and 5 bases from J, the gap between germline ends came to 14 bases. Germline-derived CDR1 and CDR2 are SGHVS and FNYEAQ. The CDR3 contains 15 residues. CDR3 sequence reads: CASSLGLAELETQYF. The CDR3 nucleotides read TGTGCCAGCAGCTTAGGGCTGGCGGAGTTGGAGACCCAGTACTTC.

The chain is built from TRBV16 and TRBJ1-5; D not resolved. V was pared by 0 bases and J by 1 base, with 7 bases between. Looked up from germline, CDR1 is KGHSY and CDR2 is FQNENV. The length of the CDR3 is 15 residues. The CDR3 DNA follows: TGTGCCAGCAGCCAATCGGGCCAGAGCAATCAGCCCCAGCATTTT. Protein product: CASSQSGQSNQPQHF.